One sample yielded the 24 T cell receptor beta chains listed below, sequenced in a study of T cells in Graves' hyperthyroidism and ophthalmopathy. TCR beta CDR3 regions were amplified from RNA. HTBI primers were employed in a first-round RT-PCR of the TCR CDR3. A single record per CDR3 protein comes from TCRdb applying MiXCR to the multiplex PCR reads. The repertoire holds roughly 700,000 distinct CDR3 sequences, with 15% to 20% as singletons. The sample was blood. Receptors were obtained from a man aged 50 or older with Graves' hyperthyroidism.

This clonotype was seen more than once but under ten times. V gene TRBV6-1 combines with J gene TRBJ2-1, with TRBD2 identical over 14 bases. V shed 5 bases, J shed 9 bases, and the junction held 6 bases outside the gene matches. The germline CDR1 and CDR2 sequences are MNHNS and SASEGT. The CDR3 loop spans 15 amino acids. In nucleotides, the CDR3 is TGTGCCAGCAGTTCCGGGACTAGCGGGAGTATTGAGCAGTTCTTC. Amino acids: CASSSGTSGSIEQFF.

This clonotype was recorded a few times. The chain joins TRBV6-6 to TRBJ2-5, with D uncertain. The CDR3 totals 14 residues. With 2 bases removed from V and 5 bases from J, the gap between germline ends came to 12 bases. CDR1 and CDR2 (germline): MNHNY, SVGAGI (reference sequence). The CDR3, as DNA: TGTGCCAGCAGTTACCTCATTAGTGGGGAGACCCAGTACTTC. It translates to CASSYLISGETQYF.

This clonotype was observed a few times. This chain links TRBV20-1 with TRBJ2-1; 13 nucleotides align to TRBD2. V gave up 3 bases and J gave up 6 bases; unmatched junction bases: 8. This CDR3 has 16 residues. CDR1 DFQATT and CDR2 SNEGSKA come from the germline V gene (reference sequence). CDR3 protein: CSARGLAGQRGNEQFF. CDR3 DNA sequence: TGCAGTGCTAGGGGACTAGCGGGACAGAGGGGCAATGAGCAGTTCTTC.

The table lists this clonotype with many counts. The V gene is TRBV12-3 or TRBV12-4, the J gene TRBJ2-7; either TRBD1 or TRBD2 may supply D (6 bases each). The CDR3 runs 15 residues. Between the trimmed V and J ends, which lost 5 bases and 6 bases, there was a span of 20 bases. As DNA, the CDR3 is TGTGCCAGCAGTCTCGCCCGCGGGACACCTTTCGAGCAGTACTTC. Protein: CASSLARGTPFEQYF.

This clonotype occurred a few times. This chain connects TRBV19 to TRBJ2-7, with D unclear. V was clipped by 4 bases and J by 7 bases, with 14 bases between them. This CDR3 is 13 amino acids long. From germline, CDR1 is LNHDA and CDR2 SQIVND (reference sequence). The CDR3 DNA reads TGTGCCAGTAGTACCAGACGAACGGAGGAGCAGTACTTC. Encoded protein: CASSTRRTEEQYF. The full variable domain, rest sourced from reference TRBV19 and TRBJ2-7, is DGGITQSPKYLFRKEGQNVTLSCEQNLNHDAMYWYRQDPGQGLRLIYYSQIVNDFQKGDIAEGYSVSREKKESFPLTVTSAQKNPTAFYLCASSTRRTEEQYFGPGTRLTVT.

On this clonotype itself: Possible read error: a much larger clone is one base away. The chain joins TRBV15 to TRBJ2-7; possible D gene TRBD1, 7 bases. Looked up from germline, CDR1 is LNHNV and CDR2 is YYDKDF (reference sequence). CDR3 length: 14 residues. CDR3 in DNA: TGTGTCACCAGCAGGGGGGACAGAGTCCGAGAGCAGTACTTC. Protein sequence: CVTSRGDRVREQYF.

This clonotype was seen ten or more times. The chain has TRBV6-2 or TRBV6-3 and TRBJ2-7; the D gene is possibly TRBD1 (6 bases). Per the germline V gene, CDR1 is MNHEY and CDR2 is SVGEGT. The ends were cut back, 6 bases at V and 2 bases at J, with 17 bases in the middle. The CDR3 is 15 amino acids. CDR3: CASSADRTVPYEQYF. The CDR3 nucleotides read TGTGCCAGCAGCGCCGACCGGACAGTACCCTACGAGCAGTACTTC.

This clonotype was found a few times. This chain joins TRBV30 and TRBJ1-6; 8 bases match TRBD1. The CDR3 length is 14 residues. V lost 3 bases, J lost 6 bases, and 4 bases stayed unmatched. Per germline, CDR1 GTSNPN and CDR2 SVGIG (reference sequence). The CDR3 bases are TGTGCCTGGAGCCGAGGACAGGGTAATTCACCCCTCCACTTT. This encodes CAWSRGQGNSPLHF.

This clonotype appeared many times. The CDR3 nucleotides are TGCAGTGCTAGAGGTACCACAGGGTTGTTACAAGAGACCCAGTACTTC. This gives the protein CSARGTTGLLQETQYF. The V call is TRBV20-1, the J call TRBJ2-5; perhaps TRBD1 as D (6 bases). V lost 1 base, J lost 2 bases, and 17 bases lay in between. Germline values: CDR1 DFQATT, CDR2 SNEGSKA (reference sequence). There are 16 residues in the CDR3.

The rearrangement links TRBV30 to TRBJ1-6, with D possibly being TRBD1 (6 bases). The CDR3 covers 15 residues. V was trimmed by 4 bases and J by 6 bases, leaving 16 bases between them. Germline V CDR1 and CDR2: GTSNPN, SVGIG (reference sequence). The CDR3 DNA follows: TGTGCCTGGACGCCACGGGGCAGGGGTAATTCACCCCTCCACTTT. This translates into CAWTPRGRGNSPLHF.

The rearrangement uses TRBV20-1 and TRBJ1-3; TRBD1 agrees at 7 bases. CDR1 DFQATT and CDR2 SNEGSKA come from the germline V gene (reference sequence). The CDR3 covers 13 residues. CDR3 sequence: CRADRTGGNTIYF. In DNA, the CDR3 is TGCAGGGCGGACCGGACAGGAGGAAACACCATATATTTT.

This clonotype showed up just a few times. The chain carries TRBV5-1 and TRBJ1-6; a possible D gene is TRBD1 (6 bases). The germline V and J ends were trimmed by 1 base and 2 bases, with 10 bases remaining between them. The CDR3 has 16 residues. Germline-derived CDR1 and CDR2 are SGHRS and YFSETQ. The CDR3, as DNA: TGCGCCAGCAGCTTGCGGGACATTACCTATAATTCACCCCTCCACTTT. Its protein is CASSLRDITYNSPLHF. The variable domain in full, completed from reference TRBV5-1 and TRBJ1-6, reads KAGVTQTPRYLIKTRGQQVTLSCSPISGHRSVSWYQQTPGQGLQFLFEYFSETQRNKGNFPGRFSGRQFSNSRSEMNVSTLELGDSALYLCASSLRDITYNSPLHFGNGTRLTVT.

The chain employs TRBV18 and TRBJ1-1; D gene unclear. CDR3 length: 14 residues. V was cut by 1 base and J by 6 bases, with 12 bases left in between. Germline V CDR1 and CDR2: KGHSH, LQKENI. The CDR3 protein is CASSPQAAFPEAFF. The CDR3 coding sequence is TGTGCCAGCTCACCACAGGCGGCGTTCCCTGAAGCTTTCTTT. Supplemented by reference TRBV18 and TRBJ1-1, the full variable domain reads NAGVMQNPRHLVRRRGQEARLRCSPMKGHSHVYWYRQLPEEGLKFMVYLQKENIIDESGMPKERFSAEFPKEGPSILRIQQVVRGDSAAYFCASSPQAAFPEAFFGQGTRLTVV.

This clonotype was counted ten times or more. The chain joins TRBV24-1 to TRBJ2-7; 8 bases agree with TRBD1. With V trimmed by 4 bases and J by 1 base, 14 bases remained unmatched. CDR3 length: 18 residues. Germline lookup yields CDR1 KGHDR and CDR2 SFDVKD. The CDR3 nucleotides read TGTGCCACCAGTGAACACCCGACAGGGGACGGCCTGTCCTACGAGCAGTACTTC. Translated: CATSEHPTGDGLSYEQYF.

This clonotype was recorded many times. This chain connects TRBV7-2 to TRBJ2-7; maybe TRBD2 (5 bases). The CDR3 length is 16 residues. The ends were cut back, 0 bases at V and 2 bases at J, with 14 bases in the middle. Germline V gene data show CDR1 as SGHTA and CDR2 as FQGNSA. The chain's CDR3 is CASSLAARADPYEQYF. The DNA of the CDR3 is TGTGCCAGCAGCTTAGCGGCGAGGGCTGATCCCTACGAGCAGTACTTC. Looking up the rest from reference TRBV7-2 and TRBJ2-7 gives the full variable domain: GAGVSQSPSNKVTEKGKDVELRCDPISGHTALYWYRQSLGQGLEFLIYFQGNSAPDKSGLPSDRFSAERTGGSVSTLTIQRTQQEDSAVYLCASSLAARADPYEQYFGPGTRLTVT.

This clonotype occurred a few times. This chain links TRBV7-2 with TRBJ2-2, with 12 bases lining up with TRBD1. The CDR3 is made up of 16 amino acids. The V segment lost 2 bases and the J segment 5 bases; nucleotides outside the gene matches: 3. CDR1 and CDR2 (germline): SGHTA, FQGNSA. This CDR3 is CASSLMGQGATGELFF. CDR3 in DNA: TGTGCCAGCAGCTTAATGGGACAGGGGGCGACCGGGGAGCTGTTTTTT.

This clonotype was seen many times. CDR3 nucleotide sequence: TGTGCCAGCAGCTTAGTCGGGACCCGAGGCGATGAGCAGTTCTTC. This translates into CASSLVGTRGDEQFF. This sequence joins TRBV11-3 and TRBJ2-1, with D possibly being TRBD1 or TRBD2 (5 bases each). There are 15 residues in the CDR3. V dropped 1 base and J dropped 8 bases, with 15 bases sitting between them. Germline CDR1 SGHNT, CDR2 YENEEA.

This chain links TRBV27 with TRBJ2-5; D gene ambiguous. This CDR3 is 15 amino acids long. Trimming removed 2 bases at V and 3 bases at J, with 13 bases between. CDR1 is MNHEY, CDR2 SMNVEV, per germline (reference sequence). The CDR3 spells CASSLAWASKETQYF. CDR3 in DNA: TGTGCCAGCAGTTTAGCATGGGCGTCAAAAGAGACCCAGTACTTC.

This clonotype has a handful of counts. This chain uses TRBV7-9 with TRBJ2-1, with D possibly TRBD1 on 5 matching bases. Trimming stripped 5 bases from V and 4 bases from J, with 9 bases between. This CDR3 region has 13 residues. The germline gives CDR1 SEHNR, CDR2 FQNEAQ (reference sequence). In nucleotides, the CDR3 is TGTGCCAGCAGCGCGGACACATACAATGAGCAGTTCTTC. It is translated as CASSADTYNEQFF. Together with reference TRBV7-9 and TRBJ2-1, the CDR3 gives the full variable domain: DTGVSQNPRHKITKRGQNVTFRCDPISEHNRLYWYRQTLGQGPEFLTYFQNEAQLEKSRLLSDRFSAERPKGSFSTLEIQRTEQGDSAMYLCASSADTYNEQFFGPGTRLTVL.

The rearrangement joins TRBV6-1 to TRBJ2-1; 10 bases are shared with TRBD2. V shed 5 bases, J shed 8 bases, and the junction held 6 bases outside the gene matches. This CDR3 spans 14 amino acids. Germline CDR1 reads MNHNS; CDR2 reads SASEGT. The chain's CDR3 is CASSYQREGYEQFF. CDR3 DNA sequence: TGTGCCAGCAGTTACCAGCGGGAGGGGTATGAGCAGTTCTTC.

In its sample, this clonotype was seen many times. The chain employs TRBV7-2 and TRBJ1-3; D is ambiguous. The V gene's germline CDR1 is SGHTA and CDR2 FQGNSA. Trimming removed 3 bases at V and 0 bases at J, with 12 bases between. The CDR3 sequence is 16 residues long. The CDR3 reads CASSLMAGSSGNTIYF. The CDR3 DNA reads TGTGCCAGCAGCTTGATGGCAGGCAGCTCTGGAAACACCATATATTTT.

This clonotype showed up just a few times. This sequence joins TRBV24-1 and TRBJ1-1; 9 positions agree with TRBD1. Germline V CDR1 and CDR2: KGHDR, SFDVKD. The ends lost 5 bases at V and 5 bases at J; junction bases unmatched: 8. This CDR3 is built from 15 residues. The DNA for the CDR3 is TGTGCCACCAGTGGCTCCGGGACAGGGATTACTGAAGCTTTCTTT. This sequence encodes CATSGSGTGITEAFF.

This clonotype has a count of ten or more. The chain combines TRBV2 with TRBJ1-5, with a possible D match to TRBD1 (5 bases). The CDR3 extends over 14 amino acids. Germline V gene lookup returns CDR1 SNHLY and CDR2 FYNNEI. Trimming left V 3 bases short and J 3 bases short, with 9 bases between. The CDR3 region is CASSDWDSNQPQHF. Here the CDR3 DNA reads TGTGCCAGCAGTGATTGGGACTCCAATCAGCCCCAGCATTTT.

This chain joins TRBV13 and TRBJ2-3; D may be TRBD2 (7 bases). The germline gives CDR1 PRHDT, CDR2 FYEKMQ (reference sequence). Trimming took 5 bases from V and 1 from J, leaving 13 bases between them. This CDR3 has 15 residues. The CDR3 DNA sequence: TGTGCCAGCAGCGGGCGGGGGCAGGGCACAGATACGCAGTATTTT. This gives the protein CASSGRGQGTDTQYF.